This entry is about one T cell receptor (beta chain). CDR3 length: 17 residues. Per the germline V gene, CDR1 is MDHEN and CDR2 is SYDVKM. Trimming took 6 bases from V and 4 from J, leaving 21 bases between them. The sample originates from a study of CD8 T cells in Susac syndrome. From blood CD8+ and CD4+ T cells, the TCR beta chain was sequenced. FACS enriched CD8+ TEMRA cells, while bulk CD8+ and CD4+ were negatively isolated. Random hexamers were used to reverse transcribe an amount of about 0.45 to 1 ug RNA. TCR beta CDR3 was amplified by immunoSEQ multiplex PCR. This amplification extended across 54 Vbeta and 13 Jbeta segments. A single record per CDR3 protein comes from TCRdb applying MiXCR to the immunoSEQ multiplex PCR reads. The table has fewer than 300,000 distinct CDR3 sequences, 85% seen once.

This sequence was found in a human donor with multiple sclerosis. This chain connects TRBV28 to TRBJ1-4; possibly TRBD1 for D (5 bases). The sequenced material came from CD8+ T cells from PBMCs. The CDR3 DNA reads as TGTGCCAGCAGCCCCTCGGGACCGCGAAGACTTAATGAAAAACTGTTTTTT. Its translation: CASSPSGPRRLNEKLFF.